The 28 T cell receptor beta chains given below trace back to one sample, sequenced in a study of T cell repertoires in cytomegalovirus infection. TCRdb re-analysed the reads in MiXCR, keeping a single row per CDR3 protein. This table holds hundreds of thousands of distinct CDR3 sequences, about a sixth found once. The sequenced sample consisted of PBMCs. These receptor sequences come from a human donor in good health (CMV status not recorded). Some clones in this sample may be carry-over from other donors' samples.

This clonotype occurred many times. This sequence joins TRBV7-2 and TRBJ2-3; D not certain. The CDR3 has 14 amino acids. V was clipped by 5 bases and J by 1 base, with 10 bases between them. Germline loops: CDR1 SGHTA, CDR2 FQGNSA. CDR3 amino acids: CASSPSLRTDTQYF. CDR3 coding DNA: TGTGCCAGCAGCCCTTCCCTACGCACAGATACGCAGTATTTT.

The CDR3: CASSQGGIEETQYF. The CDR3 coding sequence is TGTGCCAGCAGCCAGGGGGGGATAGAAGAGACCCAGTACTTC. J is TRBJ2-5 and V is TRBV7-1, with D perhaps given as TRBD1 or TRBD2 (7 bases each). TRBV7-1 has ORF status, its function being uncertain. The CDR3 is made up of 14 amino acids. V was shortened by 5 bases and J by 3 bases, with 13 bases between the two germline ends.

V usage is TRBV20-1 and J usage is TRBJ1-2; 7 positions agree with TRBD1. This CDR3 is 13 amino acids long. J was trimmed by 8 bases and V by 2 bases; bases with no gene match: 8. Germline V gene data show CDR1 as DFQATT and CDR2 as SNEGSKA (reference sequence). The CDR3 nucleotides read TGCAGTGCTAGACCAACAGGGGTAGACGGCTACACCTTC. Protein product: CSARPTGVDGYTF.

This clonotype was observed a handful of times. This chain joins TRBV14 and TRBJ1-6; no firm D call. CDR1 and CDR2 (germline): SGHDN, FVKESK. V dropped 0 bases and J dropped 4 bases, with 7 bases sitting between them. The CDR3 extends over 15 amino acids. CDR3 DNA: TGTGCCAGCAGCCAAGACCATGGGTATAATTCACCCCTCCACTTT. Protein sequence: CASSQDHGYNSPLHF.

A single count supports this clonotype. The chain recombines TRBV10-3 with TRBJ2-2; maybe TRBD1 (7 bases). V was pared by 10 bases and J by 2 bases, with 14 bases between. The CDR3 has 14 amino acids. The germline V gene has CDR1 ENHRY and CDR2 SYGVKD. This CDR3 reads CATGGQINTGELFF. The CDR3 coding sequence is TGTGCCACCGGGGGACAGATTAACACCGGGGAGCTGTTTTTT.

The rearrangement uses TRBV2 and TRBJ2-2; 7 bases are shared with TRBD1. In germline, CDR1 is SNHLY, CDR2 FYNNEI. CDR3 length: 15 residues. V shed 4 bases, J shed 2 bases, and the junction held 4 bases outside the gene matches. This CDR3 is CASSVQGPNTGELFF. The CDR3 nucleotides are TGTGCCAGCAGTGTACAGGGGCCCAACACCGGGGAGCTGTTTTTT. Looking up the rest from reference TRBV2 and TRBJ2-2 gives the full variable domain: EPEVTQTPSHQVTQMGQEVILRCVPISNHLYFYWYRQILGQKVEFLVSFYNNEISEKSEIFDDQFSVERPDGSNFTLKIRSTKLEDSAMYFCASSVQGPNTGELFFGEGSRLTVL.

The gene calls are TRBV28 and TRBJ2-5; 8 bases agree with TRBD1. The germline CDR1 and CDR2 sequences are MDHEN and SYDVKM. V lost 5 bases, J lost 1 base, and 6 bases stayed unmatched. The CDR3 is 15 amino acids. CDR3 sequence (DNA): TGTGCCAGCAGTCCAGGGGGCTCTATCCAAGAGACCCAGTACTTC. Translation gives CASSPGGSIQETQYF. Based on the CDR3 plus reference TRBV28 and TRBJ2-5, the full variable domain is DVKVTQSSRYLVKRTGEKVFLECVQDMDHENMFWYRQDPGLGLRLIYFSYDVKMKEKGDIPEGYSVSREKKERFSLILESASTNQTSMYLCASSPGGSIQETQYFGPGTRLLVL.

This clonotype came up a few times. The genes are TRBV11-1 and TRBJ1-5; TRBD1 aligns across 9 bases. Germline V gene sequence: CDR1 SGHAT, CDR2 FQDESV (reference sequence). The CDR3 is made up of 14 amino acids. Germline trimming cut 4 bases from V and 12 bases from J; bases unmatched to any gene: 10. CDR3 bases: TGTGCCAGCAGCTCCTCGGGACAGGGAGGAATCCAGCATTTT. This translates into CASSSSGQGGIQHF.

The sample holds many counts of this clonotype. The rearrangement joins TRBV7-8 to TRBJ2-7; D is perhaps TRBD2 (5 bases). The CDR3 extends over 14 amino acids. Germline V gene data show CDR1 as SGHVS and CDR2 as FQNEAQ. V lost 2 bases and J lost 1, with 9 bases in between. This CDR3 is CASSLLSGSYEQYF. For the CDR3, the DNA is TGTGCCAGCAGCTTACTCTCGGGGTCCTACGAGCAGTACTTC.

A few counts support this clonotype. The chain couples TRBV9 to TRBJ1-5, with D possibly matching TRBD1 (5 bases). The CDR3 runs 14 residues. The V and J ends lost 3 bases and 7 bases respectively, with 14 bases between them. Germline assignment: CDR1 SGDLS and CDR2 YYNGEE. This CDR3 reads CASSANPGNQPQHF. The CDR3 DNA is TGTGCCAGCAGCGCAAATCCAGGGAACCAGCCCCAGCATTTT.

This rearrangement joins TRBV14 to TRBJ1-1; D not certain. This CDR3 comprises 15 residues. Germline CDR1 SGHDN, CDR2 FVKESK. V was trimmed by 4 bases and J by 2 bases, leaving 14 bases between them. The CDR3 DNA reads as TGTGCCAGCAGCCGATACCGCGGAGCTAACACTGAAGCTTTCTTT. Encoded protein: CASSRYRGANTEAFF.

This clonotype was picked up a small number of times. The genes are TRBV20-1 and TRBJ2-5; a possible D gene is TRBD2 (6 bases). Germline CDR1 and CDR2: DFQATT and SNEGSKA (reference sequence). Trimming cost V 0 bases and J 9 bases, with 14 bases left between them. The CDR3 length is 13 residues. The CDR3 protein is CSARDLTGEAQYF. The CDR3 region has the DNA TGCAGTGCTAGAGATCTAACGGGGGAGGCCCAGTACTTC.

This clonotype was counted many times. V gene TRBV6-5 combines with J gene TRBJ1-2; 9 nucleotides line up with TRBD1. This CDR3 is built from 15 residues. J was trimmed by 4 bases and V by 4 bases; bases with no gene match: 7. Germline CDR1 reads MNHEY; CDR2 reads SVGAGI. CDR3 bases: TGTGCCAGCAGTTCGCTAACACAGGGGGCCTATGGCTACACCTTC. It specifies CASSSLTQGAYGYTF.

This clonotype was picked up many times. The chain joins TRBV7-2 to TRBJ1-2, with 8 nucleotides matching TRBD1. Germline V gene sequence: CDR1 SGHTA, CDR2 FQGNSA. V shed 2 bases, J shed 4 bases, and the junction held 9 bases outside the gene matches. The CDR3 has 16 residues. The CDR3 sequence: CASSLRRSDRGYGYTF. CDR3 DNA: TGTGCCAGCAGCTTAAGGCGGTCCGACAGGGGCTATGGCTACACCTTC.

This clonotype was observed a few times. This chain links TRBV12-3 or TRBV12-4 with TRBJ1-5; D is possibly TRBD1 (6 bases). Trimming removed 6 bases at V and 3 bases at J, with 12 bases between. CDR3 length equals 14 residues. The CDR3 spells CASSLQGYNQPQHF. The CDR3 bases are TGTGCCAGCAGCCTCCAGGGGTACAATCAGCCCCAGCATTTT.

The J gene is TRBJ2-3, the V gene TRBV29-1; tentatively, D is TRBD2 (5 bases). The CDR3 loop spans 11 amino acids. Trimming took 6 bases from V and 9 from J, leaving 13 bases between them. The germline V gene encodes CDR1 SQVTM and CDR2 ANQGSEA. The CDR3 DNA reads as TGCAGCGTGACTAATGGAGAAACGCAGTATTTT. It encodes CSVTNGETQYF.

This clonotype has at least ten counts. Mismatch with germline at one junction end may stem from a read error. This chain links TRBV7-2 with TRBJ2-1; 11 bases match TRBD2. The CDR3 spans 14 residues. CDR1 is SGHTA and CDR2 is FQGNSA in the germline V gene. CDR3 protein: CASSLAGGYNEQFF. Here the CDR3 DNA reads TGTGCCAGCAGCCTAGCGGGGGGCTACAATGAGCAGTTCTTC.

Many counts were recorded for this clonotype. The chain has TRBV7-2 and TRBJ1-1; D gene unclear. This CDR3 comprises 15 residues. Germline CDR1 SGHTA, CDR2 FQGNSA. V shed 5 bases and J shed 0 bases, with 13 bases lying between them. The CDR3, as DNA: TGTGCCAGCAGCCGTCGGAAGGGAATGAACACTGAAGCTTTCTTT. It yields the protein CASSRRKGMNTEAFF.

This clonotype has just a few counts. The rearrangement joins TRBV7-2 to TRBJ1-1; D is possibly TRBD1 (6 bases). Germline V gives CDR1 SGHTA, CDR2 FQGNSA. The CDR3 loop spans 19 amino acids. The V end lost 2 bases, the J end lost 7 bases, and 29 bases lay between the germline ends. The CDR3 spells CASSLPSGGAGAITLEAFF. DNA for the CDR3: TGTGCCAGCAGCTTACCTTCCGGGGGGGCGGGGGCGATTACCCTTGAAGCTTTCTTT.

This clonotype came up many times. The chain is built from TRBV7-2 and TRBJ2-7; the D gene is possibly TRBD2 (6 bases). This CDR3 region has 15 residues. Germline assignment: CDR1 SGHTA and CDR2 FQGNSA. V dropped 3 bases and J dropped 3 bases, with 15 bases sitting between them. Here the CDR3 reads CASSFGQGGFYEQYF. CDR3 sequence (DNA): TGTGCCAGCAGCTTCGGGCAGGGAGGATTCTACGAGCAGTACTTC.

In nucleotides, the CDR3 is TGTGCCAGCAGTTCCCGACAGTCCAACCCAACTAATGAAAAACTGTTTTTT. Encoded protein: CASSSRQSNPTNEKLFF. This chain joins TRBV28 and TRBJ1-4; TRBD1 is a possible D gene (5 bases). The V and J ends lost 4 bases and 0 bases respectively, with 15 bases between them. Per the germline V gene, CDR1 is MDHEN and CDR2 is SYDVKM. The CDR3 runs 17 residues.

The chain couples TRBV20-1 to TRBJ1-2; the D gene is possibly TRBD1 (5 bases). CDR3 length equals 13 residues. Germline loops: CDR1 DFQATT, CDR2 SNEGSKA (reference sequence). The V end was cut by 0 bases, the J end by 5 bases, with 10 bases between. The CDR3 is CSARETASYGYTF. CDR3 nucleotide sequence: TGCAGTGCTAGAGAGACAGCCTCTTATGGCTACACCTTC.

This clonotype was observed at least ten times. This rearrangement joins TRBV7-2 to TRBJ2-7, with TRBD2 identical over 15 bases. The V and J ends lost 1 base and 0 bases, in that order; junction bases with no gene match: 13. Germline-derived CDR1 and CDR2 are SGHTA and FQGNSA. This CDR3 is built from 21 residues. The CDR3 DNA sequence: TGTGCCAGCAGCTTAGTCCATACGGGGACTAGCGGGGGGCGTGGCTCCTACGAGCAGTACTTC. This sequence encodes CASSLVHTGTSGGRGSYEQYF.

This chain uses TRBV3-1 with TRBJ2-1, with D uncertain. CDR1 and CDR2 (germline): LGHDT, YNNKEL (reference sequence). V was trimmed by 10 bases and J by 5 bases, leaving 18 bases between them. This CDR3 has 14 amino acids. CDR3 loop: CATSEWQTNNEQFF. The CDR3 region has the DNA TGTGCCACCTCAGAATGGCAGACGAACAATGAGCAGTTCTTC.

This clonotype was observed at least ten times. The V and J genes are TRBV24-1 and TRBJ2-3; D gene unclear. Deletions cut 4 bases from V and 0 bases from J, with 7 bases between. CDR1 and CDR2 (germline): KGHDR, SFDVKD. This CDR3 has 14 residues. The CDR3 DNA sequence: TGTGCCACCAGTGAACTCGGGAGCACAGATACGCAGTATTTT. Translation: CATSELGSTDTQYF.

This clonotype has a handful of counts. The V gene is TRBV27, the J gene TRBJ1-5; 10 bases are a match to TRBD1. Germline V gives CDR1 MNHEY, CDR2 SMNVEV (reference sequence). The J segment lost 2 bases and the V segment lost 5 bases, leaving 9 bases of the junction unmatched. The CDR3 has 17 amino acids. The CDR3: CASSPWDRGLGNQPQHF. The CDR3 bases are TGTGCCAGCAGTCCCTGGGACAGGGGTTTAGGCAATCAGCCCCAGCATTTT.

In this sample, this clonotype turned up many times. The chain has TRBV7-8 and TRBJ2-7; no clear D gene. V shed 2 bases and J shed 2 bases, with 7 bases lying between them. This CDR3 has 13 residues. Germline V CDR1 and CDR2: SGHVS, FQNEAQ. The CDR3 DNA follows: TGTGCCAGCAGCTTATCCCACGCCTACGAGCAGTACTTC. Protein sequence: CASSLSHAYEQYF.

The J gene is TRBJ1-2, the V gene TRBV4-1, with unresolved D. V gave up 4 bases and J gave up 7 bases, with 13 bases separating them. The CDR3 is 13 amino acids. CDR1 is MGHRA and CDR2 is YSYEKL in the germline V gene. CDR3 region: CASSRQSGAGYTF. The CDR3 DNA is TGCGCCAGCAGCCGTCAATCGGGTGCTGGCTACACCTTC.